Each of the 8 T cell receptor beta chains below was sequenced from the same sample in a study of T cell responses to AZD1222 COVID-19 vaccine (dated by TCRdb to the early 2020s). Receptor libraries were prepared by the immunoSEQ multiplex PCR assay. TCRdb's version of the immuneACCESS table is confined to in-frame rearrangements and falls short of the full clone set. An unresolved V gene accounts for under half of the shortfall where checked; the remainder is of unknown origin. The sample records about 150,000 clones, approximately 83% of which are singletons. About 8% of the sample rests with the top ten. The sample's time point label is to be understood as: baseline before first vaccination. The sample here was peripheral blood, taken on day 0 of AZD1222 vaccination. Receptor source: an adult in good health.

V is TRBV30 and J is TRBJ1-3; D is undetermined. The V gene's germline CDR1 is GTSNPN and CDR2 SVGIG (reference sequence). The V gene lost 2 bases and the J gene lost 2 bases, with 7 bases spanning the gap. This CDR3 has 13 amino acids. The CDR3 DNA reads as TGTGCCTGGAGTCCCCCACCTGGAAACACCATATATTTT. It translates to CAWSPPPGNTIYF.

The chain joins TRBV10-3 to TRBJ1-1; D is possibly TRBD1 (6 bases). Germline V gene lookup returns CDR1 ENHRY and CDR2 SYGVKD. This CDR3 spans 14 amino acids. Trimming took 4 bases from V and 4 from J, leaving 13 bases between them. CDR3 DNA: TGTGCCATCAGTGCGCAACAGGGTACCACTGAAGCTTTCTTT. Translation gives CAISAQQGTTEAFF.

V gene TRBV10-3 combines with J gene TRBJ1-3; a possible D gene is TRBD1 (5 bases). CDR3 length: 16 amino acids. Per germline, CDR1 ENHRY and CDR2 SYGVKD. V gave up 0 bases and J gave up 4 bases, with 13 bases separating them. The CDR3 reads CAISESNRLFGNTIYF. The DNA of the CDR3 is TGTGCCATCAGTGAGTCTAACAGGTTGTTCGGAAACACCATATATTTT.

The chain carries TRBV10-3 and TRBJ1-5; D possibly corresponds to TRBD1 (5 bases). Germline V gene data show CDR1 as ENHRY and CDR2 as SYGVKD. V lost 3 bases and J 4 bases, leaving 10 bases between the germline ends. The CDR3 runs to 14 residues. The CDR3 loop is CAISDRVGNQPQHF. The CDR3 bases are TGTGCCATCAGTGACAGGGTGGGGAATCAGCCCCAGCATTTT.

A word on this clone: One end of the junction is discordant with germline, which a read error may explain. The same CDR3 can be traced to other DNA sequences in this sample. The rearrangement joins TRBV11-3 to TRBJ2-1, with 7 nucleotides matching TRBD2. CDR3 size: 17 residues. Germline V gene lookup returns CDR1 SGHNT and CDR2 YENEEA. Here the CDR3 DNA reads TGTGCCAGCAGCCTAGAGGGTCGGGGAGGGCCGTCTAGGGAGCAGTTCTTC. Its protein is CASSLEGRGGPSREQFF.

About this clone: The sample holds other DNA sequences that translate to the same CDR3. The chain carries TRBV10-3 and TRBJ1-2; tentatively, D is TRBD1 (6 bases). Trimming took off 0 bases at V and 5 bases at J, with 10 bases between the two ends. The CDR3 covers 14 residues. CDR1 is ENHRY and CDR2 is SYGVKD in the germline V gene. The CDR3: CAISESDRGYGYTF. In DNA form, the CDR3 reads TGTGCCATCAGTGAGTCGGACAGAGGGTATGGCTACACCTTC.

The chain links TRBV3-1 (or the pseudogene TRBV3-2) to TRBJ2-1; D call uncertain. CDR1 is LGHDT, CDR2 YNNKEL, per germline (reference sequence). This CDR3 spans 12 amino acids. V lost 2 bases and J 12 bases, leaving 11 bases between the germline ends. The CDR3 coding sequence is TGTGCCAGCAGCCAAACAGCCCGGGCGCAGTTCTTC. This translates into CASSQTARAQFF.

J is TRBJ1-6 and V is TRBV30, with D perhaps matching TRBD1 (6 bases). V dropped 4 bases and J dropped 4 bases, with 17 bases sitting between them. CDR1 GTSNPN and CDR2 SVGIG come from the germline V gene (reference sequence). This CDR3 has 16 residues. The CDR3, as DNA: TGTGCCTGGAAGGGTTTTTTTAGGGGGTATAATTCACCCCTCCACTTT. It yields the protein CAWKGFFRGYNSPLHF.